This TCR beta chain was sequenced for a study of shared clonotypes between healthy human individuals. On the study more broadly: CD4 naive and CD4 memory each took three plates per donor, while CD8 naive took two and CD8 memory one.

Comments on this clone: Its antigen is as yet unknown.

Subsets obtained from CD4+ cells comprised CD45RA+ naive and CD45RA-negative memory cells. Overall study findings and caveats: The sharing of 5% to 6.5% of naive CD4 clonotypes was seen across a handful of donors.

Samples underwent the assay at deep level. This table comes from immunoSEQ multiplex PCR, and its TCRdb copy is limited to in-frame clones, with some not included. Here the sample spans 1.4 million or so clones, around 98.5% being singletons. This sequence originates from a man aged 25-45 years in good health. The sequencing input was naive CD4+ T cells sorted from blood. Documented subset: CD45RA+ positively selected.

The CDR3 reads CASGSTGRADSSYNEQFF. CDR3 sequence (DNA): TGCGCCAGCGGCTCGACGGGAAGGGCTGATAGCTCCTACAATGAGCAGTTCTTC. The chain recombines TRBV5-1 with TRBJ2-1; tentative D call: TRBD2 (5 bases). Per the germline V gene, CDR1 is SGHRS and CDR2 is YFSETQ. With 7 bases removed from V and 0 bases from J, the gap between germline ends came to 23 bases. This CDR3 comprises 18 residues. The variable domain in full, with the rest retrieved from reference TRBV5-1 and TRBJ2-1, is KAGVTQTPRYLIKTRGQQVTLSCSPISGHRSVSWYQQTPGQGLQFLFEYFSETQRNKGNFPGRFSGRQFSNSRSEMNVSTLELGDSALYLCASGSTGRADSSYNEQFFGPGTRLTVL.